The clone carrying this T cell receptor beta chain was observed a few times. The CDR3 totals 13 residues. J gave up 7 bases and V 6 bases, and 6 bases lay outside the gene matches. The data were obtained in a study of early T cells in non-severe SARS-CoV-2 infection. Attached unique molecular identifiers marked individual cDNA molecules. Each CDR3 protein gets one entry after TCRdb re-called the 5' RACE reads with MiXCR. The sample has 65,000 to 70,000 distinct CDR3 sequences; 11% are singletons. Sequencing input: whole blood. The rearrangement uses TRBV12-3 or TRBV12-4 and TRBJ2-7; 10 bases map to TRBD2. The TCR comes from an adult who was a healthcare worker with PCR-confirmed SARS-CoV-2 infection or an uninfected control (not recorded which). In nucleotides, the CDR3 is TGTGCCAGCAGACTAGCGGGAACGGATGAGCAGTACTTC. It codes for CASRLAGTDEQYF.